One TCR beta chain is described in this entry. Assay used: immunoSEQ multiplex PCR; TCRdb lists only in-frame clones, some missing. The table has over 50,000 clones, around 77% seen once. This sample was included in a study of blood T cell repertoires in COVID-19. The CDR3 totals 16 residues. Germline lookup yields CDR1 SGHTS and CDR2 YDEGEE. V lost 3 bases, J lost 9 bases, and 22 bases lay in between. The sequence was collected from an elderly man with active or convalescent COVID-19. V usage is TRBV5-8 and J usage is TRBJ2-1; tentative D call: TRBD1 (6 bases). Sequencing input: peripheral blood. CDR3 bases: TGTGCCAGCAGCTGGAAAGGACAGACCTTCTCGGGTGAGCAGTTCTTC. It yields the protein CASSWKGQTFSGEQFF.